Below are 8 T cell receptor beta chains sequenced from a single sample in a study of PD-L1 blockade in urothelial cancer. Sequenced by immunoSEQ multiplex PCR; TCRdb stores in-frame clones only, minus some. The sample includes 35,000 to 40,000 clones, roughly four fifths seen only once; the top ten take 3.5% to 4%. The specimen comprised PBMCs, sampled around atezolizumab (anti-PD-L1) treatment. The receptor set was obtained from a man in his sixties or seventies with urothelial cancer.

The chain uses TRBV27 and TRBJ1-6, with D perhaps matching TRBD1 (6 bases). This CDR3 has 15 amino acids. The ends were cut back, 4 bases at V and 10 bases at J, with 17 bases in the middle. Looked up from germline, CDR1 is MNHEY and CDR2 is SMNVEV (reference sequence). The CDR3 bases are TGTGCCAGCAGTTCAGGCCCAGGGGAGGGGTCACCCCTCCACTTT. Translating gives CASSSGPGEGSPLHF.

V and J are TRBV27 and TRBJ2-5; a possible D gene is TRBD1 (6 bases). This CDR3 region has 16 residues. In germline, CDR1 is MNHEY, CDR2 SMNVEV (reference sequence). Trimming cost V 5 bases and J 0 bases, with 16 bases left between them. As DNA, the CDR3 is TGTGCCAGCAGTCCGCACCTAGGGACACACCAAGAGACCCAGTACTTC. As protein: CASSPHLGTHQETQYF.

CDR3 nucleotide sequence: TGTGCCAGCAGCCCTATAGGGGAATCACCCCTCCACTTT. Translated, it gives CASSPIGESPLHF. The V and J genes are TRBV5-4 and TRBJ1-6, with D tentatively TRBD1 (5 bases). The CDR3 is 13 residues long. Trimming shortened V by 4 bases and J by 10 bases, and 12 bases separated the two germline ends. Germline V lookup: CDR1 SGHNT, CDR2 YYREEE (reference sequence). Full variable domain (missing parts from reference TRBV5-4 and TRBJ1-6): ETGVTQSPTHLIKTRGQQVTLRCSSQSGHNTVSWYQQALGQGPQFIFQYYREEENGRGNFPPRFSGLQFPNYSSELNVNALELDDSALYLCASSPIGESPLHFGNGTRLTVT.

The V and J genes are TRBV7-2 and TRBJ2-5, with 7 bases fitting TRBD1. After removal of 3 bases from V and 3 bases from J, the junction contained 7 bases not matched to a gene. The germline CDR1 and CDR2 sequences are SGHTA and FQGNSA. This CDR3 spans 15 amino acids. CDR3 coding DNA: TGTGCCAGCAGCTTGGCGCCTGGACAGGAAGAGACCCAGTACTTC. Its protein product is CASSLAPGQEETQYF. The full variable domain, completed using reference TRBV7-2 and TRBJ2-5, is GAGVSQSPSNKVTEKGKDVELRCDPISGHTALYWYRQSLGQGLEFLIYFQGNSAPDKSGLPSDRFSAERTGGSVSTLTIQRTQQEDSAVYLCASSLAPGQEETQYFGPGTRLLVL.

The chain couples TRBV5-1 to TRBJ1-2; D is undetermined. The CDR3 is made up of 13 amino acids. V dropped 4 bases and J dropped 4 bases, with 11 bases sitting between them. CDR1 is SGHRS, CDR2 YFSETQ, per germline. CDR3 sequence: CASSPEGVYGYTF. CDR3 nucleotide sequence: TGCGCCAGCAGCCCCGAGGGTGTCTATGGCTACACCTTC.

The chain is built from TRBV7-8 and TRBJ2-7, with TRBD2 matching 13 bases. Germline V gives CDR1 SGHVS, CDR2 FQNEAQ. V gave up 4 bases and J gave up 6 bases; unmatched junction bases: 6. The CDR3 has 15 residues. In DNA form, the CDR3 reads TGTGCCAGCAGCTCGGTACTAGCGGGAGGGACCGAGCAGTACTTC. It yields the protein CASSSVLAGGTEQYF.

The chain combines TRBV6-6 with TRBJ1-1, with D tentatively TRBD1 (5 bases). Deletions cut 2 bases from V and 3 bases from J, with 7 bases between. The germline CDR1 and CDR2 sequences are MNHNY and SVGAGI (reference sequence). The CDR3 extends over 13 amino acids. CDR3: CASSYGGDTEAFF. The CDR3 DNA reads TGTGCCAGCAGTTACGGAGGGGACACTGAAGCTTTCTTT.

This chain links TRBV29-1 with TRBJ2-1, with TRBD2 matching 10 bases. Germline V CDR1 and CDR2: SQVTM, ANQGSEA. V trimming: 4 bases; J trimming: 7 bases; junction bases outside the gene matches: 7. The CDR3 is 14 residues long. CDR3 in DNA: TGCAGCGTTGGTAGCGGGGGGATGAGGAATGAGCAGTTCTTC. Encoded protein: CSVGSGGMRNEQFF.